This entry features one TCR beta chain sequence. The antigen remains unidentified. The CDR3 has 15 residues. Per the germline V gene, CDR1 is PRHDT and CDR2 is FYEKMQ (reference sequence). TCRdb re-called the 5' RACE reads and shows each CDR3 protein once, DNA omitted. Here the sample table reports 400,000 to 500,000 distinct CDR3 sequences. This record belongs to a study of T cells expressing NK-cell markers. Study context: Just one sequenced donor of eight was HCMV-seronegative, while seven were seropositive. General study findings and limits: Clones of NKG2C+ T cells that had expanded were of unclear HCMV specificity.

The V call is TRBV13, the J call TRBJ2-5; lacking DNA, the TRBD1 call made by TCRdb goes unchecked. This TCR was recovered from a woman aged 18 to 75 in good health. Sequenced material: blood T cells: a sorted CD56 or NKG2C T cell subset, CD4+ or CD8+ T cells, or bulk PBMC T cells (not recorded which). The CDR3 is CASSSRPGSRETQYF.